Here is one T cell receptor beta chain with its context. Its target is unknown. The data are from a study of blood T cells in healthy people across ages. Study findings and constraints: Naive T cell percentage and TCR beta diversity correlated strongly.

The length of the CDR3 is 14 residues. CDR1 and CDR2 (germline): DFQATT, SNEGSKA (reference sequence). A sample-barcoded 5' primer and a J-beta primer mix were used in a second PCR of roughly 6 to 11 cycles. Every cDNA molecule carried a tag from a template-switch adaptor bearing 12 random nucleotides. MiXCR, run by TCRdb on the 5' RACE reads, gives a single entry per CDR3 protein. The sample carries approximately 800,000 distinct CDR3 sequences, 36% recorded once. Ranging in age from about 6 to 100, the donors were healthy Caucasian individuals from Russia. This clonotype was obtained from a man aged 18 to 30 in good health. Sequencing input: blood. The V gene is TRBV20-1, the J gene TRBJ2-1; TRBD2 agrees at 11 bases. The CDR3 spells CSYRTSGRGGVQFF. The CDR3 DNA reads TGCAGCTACCGGACTAGCGGGCGAGGAGGGGTGCAGTTCTTC.